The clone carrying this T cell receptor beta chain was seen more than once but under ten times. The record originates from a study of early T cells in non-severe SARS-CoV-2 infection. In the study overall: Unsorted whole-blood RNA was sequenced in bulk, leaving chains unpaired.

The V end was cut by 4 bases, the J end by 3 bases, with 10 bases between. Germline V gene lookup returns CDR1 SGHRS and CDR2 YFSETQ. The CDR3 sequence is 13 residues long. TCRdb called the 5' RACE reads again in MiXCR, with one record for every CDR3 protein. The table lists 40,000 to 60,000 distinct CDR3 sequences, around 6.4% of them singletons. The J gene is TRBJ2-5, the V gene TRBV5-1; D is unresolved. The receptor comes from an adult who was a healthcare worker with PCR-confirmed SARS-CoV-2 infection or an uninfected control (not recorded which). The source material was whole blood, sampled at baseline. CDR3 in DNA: TGCGCCAGCAGCCCGGCGACGGAAGAGACCCAGTACTTC. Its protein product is CASSPATEETQYF.